A single sample is the source of the 9 T cell receptor beta chains below, sequenced in a study of beta chain features in type 1 diabetes listed by TCRdb under 2018. Libraries were made using the immunoSEQ multiplex PCR assay. All of the isolated RNA was reverse transcribed with the High Capacity cDNA Reverse Transcription Kit, so expressed TCRB transcripts were sequenced. TCRdb's version of the immuneACCESS table is confined to in-frame rearrangements and falls short of the full clone set. An unresolved V gene accounts for under half of the shortfall where checked; the remainder is of unknown origin. The sample records roughly 240,000 clones, around an eighth of which are singletons. Of the sample, approximately 0.024% falls within the top ten clones. Material for sequencing was naive CD4+ T cells from blood. Per the publication, the cell subset or site label means: true naive CD4+ T cells. The receptors originated from a woman in her thirties or forties in good health.

The chain uses TRBV25-1 and TRBJ2-7, with 9 bases identical to TRBD1. In germline, CDR1 is MGHDK, CDR2 SYGVNS. The CDR3 is 16 residues long. V lost 2 bases, J lost 2 bases, and 7 bases stayed unmatched. CDR3 coding DNA: TGTGCCAGCAGTGAAGCCGGGACAGGGAAGGCCTACGAGCAGTACTTC. It codes for CASSEAGTGKAYEQYF.

This clone has more than one count but fewer than ten. This rearrangement joins TRBV29-1 to TRBJ2-3, with D tentatively TRBD2 (6 bases). The ends were cut back, 7 bases at V and 2 bases at J, with 13 bases in the middle. The length of the CDR3 is 13 residues. Germline V gene sequence: CDR1 SQVTM, CDR2 ANQGSEA. This CDR3 is CSAGGTYTDTQYF. The CDR3, as DNA: TGCAGCGCTGGGGGGACGTACACAGATACGCAGTATTTT.

This clone was observed a handful of times. The gene calls are TRBV5-4 and TRBJ2-1, with D possibly matching TRBD1 (5 bases). Germline-derived CDR1 and CDR2 are SGHNT and YYREEE (reference sequence). Trimming stripped 3 bases from V and 2 bases from J, with 9 bases between. The CDR3 contains 14 residues. The CDR3 DNA follows: TGTGCCAGCAGCTCAAGGGGCACCTACAATGAGCAGTTCTTC. Translated, it gives CASSSRGTYNEQFF.

This clone was observed a handful of times. The chain recombines TRBV29-1 with TRBJ2-7, with D hard to call. Germline values: CDR1 SQVTM, CDR2 ANQGSEA. Trimming took 5 bases from V and 2 from J, leaving 7 bases between them. The CDR3 is 11 residues long. CDR3 protein: CSVNLAYEQYF. CDR3 DNA sequence: TGCAGCGTTAACCTAGCCTACGAGCAGTACTTC.

The chain joins TRBV7-9 to TRBJ1-4, with TRBD1 matching over 7 bases. The V gene end was trimmed by 4 bases and the J gene end by 5 bases; junction bases not matched to a gene: 10. CDR1 and CDR2 (germline): SEHNR, FQNEAQ (reference sequence). This CDR3 is built from 16 residues. The CDR3 bases are TGTGCCAGCAGCTCACCCCAGGGGGGCAAGAATGAAAAACTGTTTTTT. The encoded protein is CASSSPQGGKNEKLFF.

The chain carries TRBV2 and TRBJ1-5, with D possibly being TRBD1 (5 bases). The CDR3 covers 17 residues. Germline V lookup: CDR1 SNHLY, CDR2 FYNNEI. Between the trimmed V and J ends, which lost 1 base and 0 bases, there was a span of 13 bases. CDR3 bases: TGTGCCAGCAGTGAAGACGAGAAGGGGTATAGCAATCAGCCCCAGCATTTT. It is translated as CASSEDEKGYSNQPQHF.

The chain is built from TRBV19 and TRBJ1-5; no clear D gene. Trimming took 5 bases from V and 1 from J, leaving 12 bases between them. The CDR3 has 15 amino acids. CDR1 is LNHDA and CDR2 is SQIVND in the germline V gene (reference sequence). CDR3 loop: CASSVHPRSNQPQHF. The CDR3 bases are TGTGCCAGTAGTGTACATCCGAGGAGCAATCAGCCCCAGCATTTT.

A few counts support this clone. V and J are TRBV4-1 and TRBJ1-2, with TRBD1 matching over 12 bases. Unmatched junction bases numbered 6, after V lost 3 bases and J lost 7 bases. CDR1 is MGHRA, CDR2 YSYEKL, per germline. The CDR3 has 15 amino acids. CDR3 sequence reads: CASSQTGTGGGGYTF. The CDR3 bases are TGCGCCAGCAGCCAGACCGGGACAGGGGGCGGTGGCTACACCTTC.

V is TRBV5-1 and J is TRBJ2-5, with unresolved D. The CDR3 is 14 amino acids. The germline V gene encodes CDR1 SGHRS and CDR2 YFSETQ. V was pared by 4 bases and J by 4 bases, with 14 bases between. The CDR3 protein is CASSIYDTGETQYF. DNA of the CDR3: TGCGCCAGCAGCATATATGACACTGGAGAGACCCAGTACTTC.